Shown below are 32 T cell receptor beta chains from a single sample sequenced in a study of T cells in Graves' hyperthyroidism and ophthalmopathy. What was amplified from RNA transcripts were TCR beta CDR3 regions. The HTBI set primed first-round TCR CDR3 RT-PCR. One entry per CDR3 protein results from TCRdb running MiXCR on the multiplex PCR reads. Of about 350,000 distinct CDR3 sequences in the sample, roughly 15% are singletons; the top ten hold roughly 19%. Sequenced input: blood. These receptors originate from a woman aged 55-75 years with Graves' ophthalmopathy.

This clonotype was counted ten times or more. The chain employs TRBV2 and TRBJ1-6; perhaps TRBD1 as D (5 bases). The CDR3 loop spans 13 amino acids. Germline V lookup: CDR1 SNHLY, CDR2 FYNNEI. The germline V and J ends were trimmed by 6 bases and 7 bases, with 10 bases remaining between them. The CDR3, as DNA: TGTGCCAGCAGGGGGTGGGGGAATTCACCCCTCCACTTT. As protein: CASRGWGNSPLHF.

This clonotype was picked up many times. V usage is TRBV28 and J usage is TRBJ2-1; 7 bases map to TRBD2. The germline CDR1 and CDR2 sequences are MDHEN and SYDVKM. With 2 bases clipped from V and 9 bases from J, the junction kept 4 bases outside the gene matches. This CDR3 spans 13 amino acids. The CDR3 region is CASSLGREFEQFF. The CDR3, as DNA: TGTGCCAGCAGTTTAGGGCGGGAGTTTGAGCAGTTCTTC. The complete variable domain, with remaining parts taken from reference TRBV28 and TRBJ2-1, reads DVKVTQSSRYLVKRTGEKVFLECVQDMDHENMFWYRQDPGLGLRLIYFSYDVKMKEKGDIPEGYSVSREKKERFSLILESASTNQTSMYLCASSLGREFEQFFGPGTRLTVL.

This clonotype was counted between two and nine times. The chain employs TRBV30 and TRBJ1-1; the D gene is possibly TRBD1 (5 bases). The V end lost 5 bases, the J end lost 5 bases, and 15 bases lay between the germline ends. The CDR3 loop spans 13 amino acids. Germline CDR1 reads GTSNPN; CDR2 reads SVGIG (reference sequence). The CDR3 sequence: CAWGGDSLTEAFF. CDR3 DNA sequence: TGTGCCTGGGGGGGGGATTCTTTGACTGAAGCTTTCTTT.

This clonotype was seen a few times. The chain links TRBV6-5 to TRBJ2-1; 8 bases align to TRBD2. The junction had 8 bases not matched to a gene; V was cut back by 2 bases and J by 11 bases. This CDR3 has 14 residues. CDR1 is MNHEY and CDR2 is SVGAGI in the germline V gene. CDR3 in DNA: TGTGCCAGCAGTTACCCGGGAGGGCCGAAAAAGCAGTTCTTC. Protein product: CASSYPGGPKKQFF.

Many counts were recorded for this clonotype. The V call is TRBV27, the J call TRBJ2-3, with 7 nucleotides matching TRBD2. The CDR3 spans 14 residues. The germline gives CDR1 MNHEY, CDR2 SMNVEV (reference sequence). After removal of 4 bases from V and 4 bases from J, the junction contained 5 bases not matched to a gene. CDR3 DNA: TGTGCCAGCAGTTGGGGGAGGGGTGCAGATACGCAGTATTTT. It specifies CASSWGRGADTQYF.

A few counts support this clonotype. The chain has TRBV5-1 and TRBJ1-4; weak D call: TRBD1 (6 bases). Germline CDR1 SGHRS, CDR2 YFSETQ. The length of the CDR3 is 15 residues. Trimming removed 0 bases at V and 7 bases at J, with 13 bases between. The CDR3 region has the DNA TGCGCCAGCAGCTTGGAGGGGGGTGATAGTGAAAAACTGTTTTTT. Translation gives CASSLEGGDSEKLFF.

The sample holds many counts of this clonotype. This rearrangement joins TRBV28 to TRBJ2-7, with D tentatively TRBD2 (5 bases). The germline V gene has CDR1 MDHEN and CDR2 SYDVKM. Trimming left V 3 bases short and J 1 base short, with 10 bases between. The CDR3 is made up of 14 amino acids. The CDR3 DNA follows: TGTGCCAGCAGTTTCGTGACGGGGTCCTACGAGCAGTACTTC. Amino acids: CASSFVTGSYEQYF. The full variable domain, rest sourced from reference TRBV28 and TRBJ2-7, is DVKVTQSSRYLVKRTGEKVFLECVQDMDHENMFWYRQDPGLGLRLIYFSYDVKMKEKGDIPEGYSVSREKKERFSLILESASTNQTSMYLCASSFVTGSYEQYFGPGTRLTVT.

This clonotype was found many times. This CDR3 is CASSELVGGPIEQFF. The CDR3 coding sequence is TGTGCCAGCAGTGAATTGGTGGGAGGGCCTATTGAGCAGTTCTTC. The chain has TRBV2 and TRBJ2-1; the match to TRBD2 covers 7 bases. The V segment lost 2 bases and the J segment 9 bases; nucleotides outside the gene matches: 10. From germline, CDR1 is SNHLY and CDR2 FYNNEI. The CDR3 consists of 15 residues. Looking up the rest from reference TRBV2 and TRBJ2-1 gives the full variable domain: EPEVTQTPSHQVTQMGQEVILRCVPISNHLYFYWYRQILGQKVEFLVSFYNNEISEKSEIFDDQFSVERPDGSNFTLKIRSTKLEDSAMYFCASSELVGGPIEQFFGPGTRLTVL.

The CDR3, as DNA: TGTGCCAGTAGTTCCGAGGGTGTTGGGGCCAACGTCCTGACTTTC. Residues: CASSSEGVGANVLTF. The chain joins TRBV19 to TRBJ2-6, with D possibly matching TRBD2 (5 bases). CDR1 LNHDA and CDR2 SQIVND come from the germline V gene (reference sequence). The CDR3 has 15 residues. The V and J ends lost 5 bases and 3 bases respectively, with 11 bases between them.

As concerns this clonotype: A much more abundant neighbour one base away suggests this may be a read error. This chain uses TRBV29-1 with TRBJ2-7; D perhaps matches TRBD2 (5 bases). Germline V gives CDR1 SQVTM, CDR2 ANQGSEA. The CDR3 loop spans 13 amino acids. V was trimmed by 5 bases and J by 6 bases, leaving 17 bases between them. CDR3 protein: CSVLWELGSEQYF. In DNA, the CDR3 is TGCAGCGTTCTGTGGGAGCTAGGTAGCGAGCAGTACTTC.

V is TRBV12-3 or TRBV12-4 and J is TRBJ1-5; D perhaps matches TRBD1 (5 bases). V was trimmed by 6 bases and J by 3 bases, leaving 18 bases between them. This CDR3 is 16 amino acids long. The CDR3 DNA sequence: TGTGCCAGCAGCCCCGGGGGGGGGGGTCTCAATCAGCCCCAGCATTTT. Its protein is CASSPGGGGLNQPQHF.

This sequence joins TRBV30 and TRBJ2-1; TRBD1 is a possible D gene (6 bases). Trimming cost V 5 bases and J 6 bases, with 14 bases left between them. The CDR3 has 13 amino acids. Germline V gene sequence: CDR1 GTSNPN, CDR2 SVGIG (reference sequence). CDR3 in DNA: TGTGCCTGGGGACAGCTAAGGGGCAATGAGCAGTTCTTC. Its translation: CAWGQLRGNEQFF.

This clonotype was observed a handful of times. This chain links TRBV28 with TRBJ1-4; 8 bases align to TRBD1. Germline-derived CDR1 and CDR2 are MDHEN and SYDVKM. There are 14 residues in the CDR3. Germline trimming cut 5 bases from V and 5 bases from J; bases unmatched to any gene: 4. CDR3 DNA: TGTGCCAGCAGTCCGACAGGGGTGAATGAAAAACTGTTTTTT. Amino acids: CASSPTGVNEKLFF.

This clonotype was seen ten or more times. The chain combines TRBV2 with TRBJ2-1; 10 nucleotides match TRBD2. CDR1 and CDR2 (germline): SNHLY, FYNNEI. The CDR3 is 14 amino acids. Trimming cost V 6 bases and J 8 bases; bases outside gene matches: 7. The CDR3, as DNA: TGTGCCAGCAGCCGTCTAGCGGGAGAACATGAGCAGTTCTTC. It is translated as CASSRLAGEHEQFF. Together with reference TRBV2 and TRBJ2-1, the CDR3 gives the full variable domain: EPEVTQTPSHQVTQMGQEVILRCVPISNHLYFYWYRQILGQKVEFLVSFYNNEISEKSEIFDDQFSVERPDGSNFTLKIRSTKLEDSAMYFCASSRLAGEHEQFFGPGTRLTVL.

This clonotype was counted at least ten times. The J gene is TRBJ2-1, the V gene TRBV18, with TRBD2 matching 9 bases. The CDR3 is made up of 16 amino acids. CDR1 is KGHSH and CDR2 is LQKENI in the germline V gene. With 5 bases clipped from V and 6 bases from J, the junction kept 11 bases outside the gene matches. The CDR3 coding sequence is TGTGCCAGCTCATCCGGGACTAGCCTAAGGGGCAATGAGCAGTTCTTC. This encodes CASSSGTSLRGNEQFF.

This clonotype appeared many times. The rearrangement uses TRBV20-1 and TRBJ2-5; 9 bases are a match to TRBD1. From germline, CDR1 is DFQATT and CDR2 SNEGSKA (reference sequence). This CDR3 region has 14 residues. The V and J ends lost 6 bases and 1 base, in that order; junction bases with no gene match: 6. The CDR3 DNA reads as TGCAGTGCCCCAGACAGGGGGTTCCAAGAGACCCAGTACTTC. As protein: CSAPDRGFQETQYF.

The J gene is TRBJ2-7, the V gene TRBV28; TRBD1 agrees at 7 bases. The V gene's germline CDR1 is MDHEN and CDR2 SYDVKM. The CDR3 runs 14 residues. V lost 7 bases, J lost 5 bases, and 11 bases stayed unmatched. The CDR3: CASTITTGIHEQYF. CDR3 nucleotides: TGTGCCAGCACCATCACGACAGGGATCCACGAGCAGTACTTC.

This clonotype was seen a few times. The chain is built from TRBV29-1 and TRBJ2-3, with 13 bases matching TRBD2. Germline assignment: CDR1 SQVTM and CDR2 ANQGSEA. The ends lost 3 bases at V and 7 bases at J; junction bases unmatched: 7. The CDR3 has 15 residues. As DNA, the CDR3 is TGCAGCGTTGATGGACTAGCGGGAGCTTCATATACGCAGTATTTT. Translated, it gives CSVDGLAGASYTQYF.

In this sample, this clonotype turned up many times. The chain couples TRBV7-2 to TRBJ1-1; no reliable D call. Trimming cost V 3 bases and J 1 base, with 6 bases left between them. CDR3 length: 13 residues. The V gene's germline CDR1 is SGHTA and CDR2 FQGNSA. The CDR3 nucleotides are TGTGCCAGCAGCTTGATGGAGAACACTGAAGCTTTCTTT. The encoded protein is CASSLMENTEAFF.

This clonotype showed up many times. The rearrangement joins TRBV27 to TRBJ1-6, with 9 bases lining up with TRBD1. The V segment lost 5 bases and the J segment 11 bases; nucleotides outside the gene matches: 10. There are 15 residues in the CDR3. Germline V lookup: CDR1 MNHEY, CDR2 SMNVEV (reference sequence). CDR3 in DNA: TGTGCCAGCAGTCCCCGGGACAGGGACATGACACCCCTCCACTTT. Translating it yields CASSPRDRDMTPLHF.

This clonotype was counted ten times or more. The chain employs TRBV28 and TRBJ2-5, with D possibly TRBD1 on 5 matching bases. This CDR3 region has 13 residues. From germline, CDR1 is MDHEN and CDR2 SYDVKM. Trimming stripped 5 bases from V and 2 bases from J, with 9 bases between. The DNA of the CDR3 is TGTGCCAGCAGTCGGACATCACAAGAGACCCAGTACTTC. The encoded protein is CASSRTSQETQYF. The full variable domain, with the rest looked up from reference TRBV28 and TRBJ2-5, is DVKVTQSSRYLVKRTGEKVFLECVQDMDHENMFWYRQDPGLGLRLIYFSYDVKMKEKGDIPEGYSVSREKKERFSLILESASTNQTSMYLCASSRTSQETQYFGPGTRLLVL.

This clonotype was observed once. A read error may explain this, as a much larger clone is one base away. V and J are TRBV20-1 and TRBJ1-5; 7 bases line up with TRBD1. J was trimmed by 0 bases and V by 8 bases; bases with no gene match: 13. The CDR3 consists of 16 residues. Germline V CDR1 and CDR2: DFQATT, SNEGSKA (reference sequence). The CDR3 sequence: CSTRDSVNYSNQPQHF. The CDR3 coding sequence is TGCAGTACTCGGGACAGCGTAAATTATAGCAATCAGCCCCAGCATTTT.

This clonotype was detected only a few times. A junction boundary mismatches the germline segment, possibly from a read error. The J gene is TRBJ1-5, the V gene TRBV12-3 or TRBV12-4, with 9 nucleotides matching TRBD1. The CDR3 covers 15 residues. This CDR3 reads CASSLDRGRNRPQHF. DNA for the CDR3: TGTGCCAGCAGTTTAGACAGGGGGCGCAATCGGCCCCAGCATTTT.

This clonotype was recorded many times. The chain combines TRBV20-1 with TRBJ1-2; TRBD1 aligns across 7 bases. This CDR3 is built from 16 residues. Per germline, CDR1 DFQATT and CDR2 SNEGSKA (reference sequence). V gave up 3 bases and J gave up 2 bases; unmatched junction bases: 12. CDR3 in DNA: TGCAGTGCTAGTATCGACACCGGGACAGCAAACTATGGCTACACCTTC. This encodes CSASIDTGTANYGYTF.

In this sample, this clonotype turned up many times. The chain couples TRBV3-1 to TRBJ1-6; D unclear. V was clipped by 2 bases and J by 5 bases, with 7 bases between them. This CDR3 is built from 14 residues. Germline V gene sequence: CDR1 LGHDT, CDR2 YNNKEL (reference sequence). This CDR3 is CASSQRENNSPLHF. The CDR3 DNA is TGTGCCAGCAGCCAAAGAGAGAATAATTCACCCCTCCACTTT.

This clonotype was seen at least ten times. This sequence joins TRBV7-2 and TRBJ2-5; 7 nucleotides agree with TRBD1. Losses at the gene ends were 5 bases for V and 2 bases for J; bases not matched to a gene: 2. The germline gives CDR1 SGHTA, CDR2 FQGNSA. The CDR3 length is 13 residues. CDR3 loop: CASSRGHQETQYF. The DNA of the CDR3 is TGTGCCAGCAGCAGGGGGCATCAAGAGACCCAGTACTTC.

The chain joins TRBV6-2 or TRBV6-3 to TRBJ2-7, with TRBD1 as a possible D gene (5 bases). CDR3 length equals 12 residues. V lost 6 bases and J lost 2, with 8 bases in between. Germline CDR1 is MNHEY and CDR2 is SVGEGT. The CDR3 bases are TGTGCCAGCAGGGACACCGCCTACGAGCAGTACTTC. This gives the protein CASRDTAYEQYF.

This clonotype came up many times. V and J are TRBV25-1 and TRBJ1-6; 9 bases are a match to TRBD1. The J segment lost 5 bases and the V segment lost 4 bases, leaving 0 bases of the junction unmatched. CDR3 length: 14 residues. CDR1 is MGHDK and CDR2 is SYGVNS in the germline V gene. DNA for the CDR3: TGTGCCAGCAGTGGACAGGGGGATAATTCACCCCTCCACTTT. Translated: CASSGQGDNSPLHF.

V and J are TRBV9 and TRBJ2-1; TRBD1 is a possible D gene (5 bases). V was trimmed by 4 bases and J by 8 bases, leaving 13 bases between them. The germline CDR1 and CDR2 sequences are SGDLS and YYNGEE. The CDR3 sequence is 13 residues long. CDR3 amino acids: CASSQRQNDEQFF. The CDR3 nucleotides read TGTGCCAGCAGCCAACGACAGAACGATGAGCAGTTCTTC.

There are a few counts of this clonotype. CDR3: CASITPRQGDNEQFF. The CDR3 DNA reads as TGTGCCAGCATCACCCCCCGGCAGGGCGACAATGAGCAGTTCTTC. The rearrangement joins TRBV7-9 to TRBJ2-1; a possible D gene is TRBD1 (5 bases). This CDR3 comprises 15 residues. V was cut by 7 bases and J by 5 bases, with 18 bases left in between. The germline gives CDR1 SEHNR, CDR2 FQNEAQ (reference sequence).

This clonotype occurred many times. The rearrangement uses TRBV30 and TRBJ2-7, with D perhaps assigned TRBD1 or TRBD2 (5 bases each). Deletions cut 2 bases from V and 2 bases from J, with 13 bases between. Germline CDR1 reads GTSNPN; CDR2 reads SVGIG (reference sequence). This CDR3 comprises 14 residues. The CDR3 DNA follows: TGTGCCTGGAGTCCCCGGGACCTAACCTACGAGCAGTACTTC. As protein: CAWSPRDLTYEQYF.

In DNA, the CDR3 is TGCAGTGCCAGGGGGACTAGCGGGACGAAGACCCAGTACTTC. This sequence encodes CSARGTSGTKTQYF. The chain recombines TRBV20-1 with TRBJ2-5, with 13 positions matching TRBD2. After removal of 6 bases from V and 6 bases from J, the junction contained 7 bases not matched to a gene. Germline lookup yields CDR1 DFQATT and CDR2 SNEGSKA (reference sequence). The CDR3 loop spans 14 amino acids.